This TCR beta chain was observed in a study of shared clonotypes between healthy human individuals. V gave up 2 bases and J gave up 1 base; unmatched junction bases: 3. This CDR3 has 14 residues. The germline V gene encodes CDR1 SGHTS and CDR2 YDEGEE. The sorted-subset replicate PCRs were given about 200 ng DNA, which is approximately 30,000 T cell genomes. TCRdb's copy holds only in-frame clones and misses some; the assay was immunoSEQ multiplex PCR. The sample lists hundreds of thousands of clones; about 96% were seen once. Selected positively for CCR7 and CD45RO-negative, naive CD8 cells excluded terminally differentiated effector memory CD45RA+ cells.

What was sequenced was naive CD8+ T cells sorted from blood. The TCR sequence derives from a woman aged 25 to 45 in good health. The chain joins TRBV5-8 to TRBJ2-7; 7 bases agree with TRBD2. The CDR3 region is CASSFAGDSYEQYF. Here the CDR3 DNA reads TGTGCCAGCAGCTTCGCGGGGGATTCCTACGAGCAGTACTTC. The full variable domain, rest sourced from reference TRBV5-8 and TRBJ2-7, is EAGVTQSPTHLIKTRGQQATLRCSPISGHTSVYWYQQALGLGLQFLLWYDEGEERNRGNFPPRFSGRQFPNYSSELNVNALELEDSALYLCASSFAGDSYEQYFGPGTRLTVT.